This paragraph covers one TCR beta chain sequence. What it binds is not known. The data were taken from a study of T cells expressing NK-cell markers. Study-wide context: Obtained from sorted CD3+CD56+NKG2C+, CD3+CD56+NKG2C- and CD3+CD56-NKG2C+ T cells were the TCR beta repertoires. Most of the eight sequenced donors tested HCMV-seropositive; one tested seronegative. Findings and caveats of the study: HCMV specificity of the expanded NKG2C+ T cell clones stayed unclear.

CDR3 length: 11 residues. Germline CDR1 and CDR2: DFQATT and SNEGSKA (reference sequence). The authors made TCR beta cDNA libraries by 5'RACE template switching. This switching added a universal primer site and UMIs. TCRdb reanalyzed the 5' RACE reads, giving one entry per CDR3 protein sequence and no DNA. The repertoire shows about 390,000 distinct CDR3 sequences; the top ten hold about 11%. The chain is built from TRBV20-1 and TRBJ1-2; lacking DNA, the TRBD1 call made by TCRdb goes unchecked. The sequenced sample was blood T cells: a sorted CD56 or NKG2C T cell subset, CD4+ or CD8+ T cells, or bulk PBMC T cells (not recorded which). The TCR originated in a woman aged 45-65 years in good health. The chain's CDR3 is CSGQGAGGYTF.